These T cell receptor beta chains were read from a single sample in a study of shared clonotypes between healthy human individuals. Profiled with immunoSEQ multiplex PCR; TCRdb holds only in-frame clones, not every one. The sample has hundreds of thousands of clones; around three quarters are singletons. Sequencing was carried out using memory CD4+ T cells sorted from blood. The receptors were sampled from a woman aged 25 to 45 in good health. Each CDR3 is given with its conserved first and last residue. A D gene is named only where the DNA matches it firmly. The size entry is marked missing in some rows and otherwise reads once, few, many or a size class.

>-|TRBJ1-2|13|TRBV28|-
CASTPPGVGGYTF
TGTGCCAGCACCCCTCCCGGCGTGGGTGGCTACACCTTC
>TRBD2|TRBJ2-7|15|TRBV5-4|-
CASSPYGGSFNEQYF
TGTGCCAGCAGCCCCTATGGCGGGAGTTTCAACGAGCAGTACTTC
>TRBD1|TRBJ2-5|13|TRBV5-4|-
CAFRDRVKETQYF
TGTGCCTTCAGGGACAGGGTTAAAGAGACCCAGTACTTC
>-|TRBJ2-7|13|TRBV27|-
CASSLYLSYEQYF
TGTGCCAGCAGTTTATATTTGAGCTACGAGCAGTACTTC
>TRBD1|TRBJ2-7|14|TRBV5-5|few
CASSFWTGVDEQYF
TGTGCCAGCAGCTTCTGGACAGGGGTCGACGAGCAGTACTTC
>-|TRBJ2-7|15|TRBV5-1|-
CASSHFRGGSYEQYF
TGCGCCAGCAGCCACTTCCGGGGAGGCTCCTACGAGCAGTACTTC
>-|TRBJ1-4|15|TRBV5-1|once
CASSLSLGQEEKLFF
TGCGCCAGCAGCTTGAGTCTGGGGCAAGAGGAAAAACTGTTTTTT
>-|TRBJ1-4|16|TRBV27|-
CASSRYPVGVSEKLFF
TGTGCCAGCAGTCGGTACCCTGTAGGGGTGAGTGAAAAACTGTTTTTT
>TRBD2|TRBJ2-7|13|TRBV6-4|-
CATGTSGRNEQYF
TGTGCCACCGGGACTAGCGGGAGGAACGAGCAGTACTTC
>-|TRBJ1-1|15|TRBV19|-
CASREQGSGTPEAFF
TGTGCCAGTAGAGAACAGGGATCGGGAACCCCTGAAGCTTTCTTT